This is a list of T cell receptor beta chains from one sample in a study of blood T cell repertoires in COVID-19. Sequenced by immunoSEQ multiplex PCR; TCRdb stores in-frame clones only, minus some. The sample lists roughly 200,000 clones, around four fifths seen once, with 7% to 10% in the top ten. The sequencing sample was made of peripheral blood. The receptors derive from an elderly woman with COVID-19, enrolled during active disease. The CDR3 runs from the conserved cysteine through the conserved F or W. D genes are given only for firm matches. Clone size is stated in some rows and not others, as once, few, many or a class when expanded.

>TRBJ1-6|.|TRBV6-5|TRBD1
CASSQTGYSPLHF
TGTGCCAGCAGTCAGACAGGGTATTCACCCCTCCACTTT
>TRBJ2-1|.|TRBV9|.
CASSVGTSNNEQFF
TGTGCCAGCAGCGTAGGGACTTCCAACAATGAGCAGTTCTTC
>TRBJ2-1|.|TRBV5-8|TRBD2
CASNPGTSGRRYEQFF
TGTGCCAGCAACCCCGGGACTAGCGGGAGGAGGTATGAGCAGTTCTTC
>TRBJ2-6|.|TRBV5-1|.
CASSLGPAGGASGANVLTF
TGCGCCAGCAGCTTGGGCCCCGCAGGTGGGGCCTCTGGGGCCAACGTCCTGACTTTC
>TRBJ2-5|.|TRBV27|TRBD1
CASSLGLKGASETQYF
TGTGCCAGCAGTTTAGGGCTTAAGGGGGCGTCTGAGACCCAGTACTTC
>TRBJ2-1|.|TRBV6-1|.
CASSDIYNEQFF
TGTGCCAGCAGTGACATTTACAATGAGCAGTTCTTC
>TRBJ1-5|.|TRBV11-2|TRBD1
CASSGQVDQPQHF
TGTGCCAGCTCCGGACAGGTTGATCAGCCCCAGCATTTT
>TRBJ1-1|.|TRBV25-1|.
CASSKGQANTEAFF
TGTGCCAGCAGTAAGGGGCAAGCCAACACTGAAGCTTTCTTT
>TRBJ2-2|.|TRBV5-1|.
CASSLDPYTGSGTGELFF
TGCGCCAGCAGCTTGGACCCTTACACAGGGTCTGGCACCGGGGAGCTGTTTTTT
>TRBJ1-5|once|TRBV5-1|.
CASSLGPQGNQPQHF
TGCGCCAGCAGCTTGGGTCCCCAGGGGAATCAGCCCCAGCATTTT
>TRBJ2-5|.|TRBV11-2|TRBD2
CASSPTQYKGLAGQGAQYF
TGTGCCAGCAGCCCGACCCAATATAAGGGACTAGCGGGGCAAGGGGCCCAGTACTTC
>TRBJ1-3|.|TRBV20-1|.
CSASGNTIYF
TGCAGCGCGAGTGGAAACACCATATATTTT
>TRBJ2-5|once|TRBV2|.
CASSDWTSRETQYF
TGTGCCAGCAGTGACTGGACTTCTCGGGAGACCCAGTACTTC
>TRBJ1-1|.|TRBV30|TRBD1
CATDRAPTEAFF
TGTGCCACCGACAGGGCCCCCACTGAAGCTTTCTTT
>TRBJ2-3|.|TRBV5-4|TRBD1
CASSSPGQGYPTDTQYF
TGTGCCAGCAGTTCTCCGGGACAGGGGTACCCCACAGATACGCAGTATTTT
>TRBJ1-5|.|TRBV18|.
CASSPTANQPQHF
TGTGCCAGCTCACCAACAGCTAATCAGCCCCAGCATTTT
>TRBJ1-1|few|TRBV21-1|.
CASSGPTEDTEAFF
TGTGCCAGCAGTGGGCCCACGGAGGACACTGAAGCTTTCTTT
>TRBJ2-1|.|TRBV3-1/TRBV3-2|.
CASSPGVRWNEQFF
TGTGCCAGCAGCCCAGGGGTAAGATGGAATGAGCAGTTCTTC
>TRBJ2-3|.|TRBV7-6|.
CASSLRQTDTQYF
TGTGCCAGCAGCTTACGACAGACCGATACGCAGTATTTT
>TRBJ1-3|few|TRBV19|TRBD1
CASSASTGGPDTIYF
TGTGCCAGTAGTGCCTCTACAGGGGGTCCGGACACCATATATTTT
>TRBJ1-1|.|TRBV12-3/TRBV12-4|.
CAIQGWDTEAFF
TGTGCCATCCAGGGGTGGGACACTGAAGCTTTCTTT
>TRBJ1-2|.|TRBV12-5|TRBD1
CASGSSEGQGRLCTF
TGTGCTAGTGGTTCCTCCGAGGGACAGGGGAGATTGTGCACCTTC
>TRBJ2-6|many|TRBV2|TRBD1
CASAYGQAGANVLTF
TGTGCCAGCGCCTACGGACAGGCCGGGGCCAACGTCCTGACTTTC
>TRBJ2-1|.|TRBV7-9|TRBD2
CASSSPGASGGVYNEQFF
TGTGCCAGCAGCTCCCCTGGGGCTAGCGGGGGGGTCTACAATGAGCAGTTCTTC
>TRBJ2-1|few|TRBV28|TRBD2
CASTPFGEGNYNEQFF
TGTGCCAGCACTCCTTTCGGGGAGGGGAATTACAATGAGCAGTTCTTC
>TRBJ2-1|.|TRBV7-2|.
CASSLVVSEQFF
TGTGCCAGCAGCTTAGTGGTGAGTGAGCAGTTCTTC
>TRBJ1-2|.|TRBV7-9|TRBD1
CASSPRQGSGYTF
TGTGCCAGCAGCCCACGACAGGGGAGCGGCTACACCTTC
>TRBJ2-2|.|TRBV9|.
CASKGGGANTGELFF
TGTGCCAGTAAAGGAGGCGGAGCTAACACCGGGGAGCTGTTTTTT
>TRBJ2-7|.|TRBV19|TRBD1
CASSNTGTAYEQYF
TGTGCCAGTAGTAATACCGGGACAGCCTACGAGCAGTACTTC
>TRBJ1-3|.|TRBV27|TRBD1
CASSHRGGANSGNTIYF
TGTGCCAGCAGTCACAGGGGGGGGGCAAACTCTGGAAACACCATATATTTT
>TRBJ1-5|.|TRBV5-1|.
CASSSQGGNQPQHF
TGCGCCAGCAGCTCACAGGGCGGCAATCAGCCCCAGCATTTT
>TRBJ1-1|.|TRBV5-4|TRBD1
CASSSDRTGEAFF
TGTGCCAGCAGCTCGGACAGGACAGGGGAAGCTTTCTTT
>TRBJ2-5|.|TRBV29-1|TRBD1
CSGDRGGEETQYF
TGCAGCGGGGACAGGGGGGGTGAAGAGACCCAGTACTTC
>TRBJ2-1|.|TRBV19|TRBD2
CASSIGTSTYEQFF
TGTGCCAGTAGTATAGGGACTAGCACCTATGAGCAGTTCTTC
>TRBJ1-2|.|TRBV19|TRBD1
CASRDQGAGYGYTF
TGTGCCAGTAGGGACCAGGGGGCTGGCTATGGCTACACCTTC
>TRBJ2-7|.|TRBV6-6|.
CASRPGSYEQYF
TGTGCCAGCAGACCGGGGTCCTACGAGCAGTACTTC
>TRBJ2-1|.|TRBV5-1|.
CASSLRLNYNEQFF
TGCGCCAGCAGCTTGAGACTGAATTACAATGAGCAGTTCTTC
>TRBJ1-2|few|TRBV6-5|TRBD1
CASSYTGQGSGYTF
TGTGCCAGCAGTTACACGGGACAGGGTAGTGGCTACACCTTC
>TRBJ2-5|.|TRBV15|TRBD2
CATSRASGMFETQYF
TGTGCCACCAGCAGAGCTAGCGGGATGTTCGAGACCCAGTACTTC
>TRBJ1-5|once|TRBV10-2|.
CASSRQGNQPQHF
TGCGCCAGCAGTAGGCAGGGTAATCAGCCCCAGCATTTT
>TRBJ2-2|.|TRBV3-1/TRBV3-2|TRBD2
CACKSGSRTGELFF
TGTGCCTGCAAGAGCGGGAGTAGGACCGGGGAGCTGTTTTTT
>TRBJ2-3|once|TRBV5-1|TRBD1
CASSSTGQGEDTQYF
TGCGCCAGCAGCTCTACTGGACAGGGTGAGGATACGCAGTATTTT
>TRBJ1-4|.|TRBV18|.
CASSRTDEKLFF
TGTGCCAGCTCAAGGACAGACGAAAAACTGTTTTTT
>TRBJ2-1|once|TRBV9|.
CASSNTGTTYNEQFF
TGTGCCAGCAGCAACACGGGTACCACTTACAATGAGCAGTTCTTC